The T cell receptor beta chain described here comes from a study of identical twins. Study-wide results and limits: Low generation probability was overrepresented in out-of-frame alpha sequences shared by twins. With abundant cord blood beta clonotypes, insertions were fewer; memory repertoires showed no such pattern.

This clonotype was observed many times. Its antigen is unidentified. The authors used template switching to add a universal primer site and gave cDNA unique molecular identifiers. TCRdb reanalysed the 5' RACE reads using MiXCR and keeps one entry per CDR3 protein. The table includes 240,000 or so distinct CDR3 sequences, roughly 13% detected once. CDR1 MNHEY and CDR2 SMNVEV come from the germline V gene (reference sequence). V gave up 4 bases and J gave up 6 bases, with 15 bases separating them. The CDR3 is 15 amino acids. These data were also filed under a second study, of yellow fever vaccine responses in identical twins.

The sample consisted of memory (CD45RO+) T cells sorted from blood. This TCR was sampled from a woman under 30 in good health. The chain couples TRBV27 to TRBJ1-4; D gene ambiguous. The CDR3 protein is CASSSQPRGDEKLFF. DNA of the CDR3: TGTGCCAGCAGTTCTCAACCCCGGGGTGATGAAAAACTGTTTTTT.